This T cell receptor (beta chain) was sequenced during a study of shared clonotypes between healthy human individuals. From germline, CDR1 is SGHVS and CDR2 FQNEAQ. The CDR3 contains 17 residues. Trimming cost V 3 bases and J 0 bases, with 15 bases left between them. Sequenced by immunoSEQ multiplex PCR; TCRdb stores in-frame clones only, minus some. The sample lists hundreds of thousands of clones, roughly 79% occurring once. This chain connects TRBV7-8 to TRBJ2-1, with a possible D match to TRBD2 (5 bases). The sequencing input was PBMCs. The sequence derives from a middle-aged woman in good health. Some clones in this sample may be carry-over from other donors' samples. CDR3 coding DNA: TGTGCCAGCAGCTTGATCCCGGGATTAAGCTCCTACAATGAGCAGTTCTTC. Amino acid sequence: CASSLIPGLSSYNEQFF.